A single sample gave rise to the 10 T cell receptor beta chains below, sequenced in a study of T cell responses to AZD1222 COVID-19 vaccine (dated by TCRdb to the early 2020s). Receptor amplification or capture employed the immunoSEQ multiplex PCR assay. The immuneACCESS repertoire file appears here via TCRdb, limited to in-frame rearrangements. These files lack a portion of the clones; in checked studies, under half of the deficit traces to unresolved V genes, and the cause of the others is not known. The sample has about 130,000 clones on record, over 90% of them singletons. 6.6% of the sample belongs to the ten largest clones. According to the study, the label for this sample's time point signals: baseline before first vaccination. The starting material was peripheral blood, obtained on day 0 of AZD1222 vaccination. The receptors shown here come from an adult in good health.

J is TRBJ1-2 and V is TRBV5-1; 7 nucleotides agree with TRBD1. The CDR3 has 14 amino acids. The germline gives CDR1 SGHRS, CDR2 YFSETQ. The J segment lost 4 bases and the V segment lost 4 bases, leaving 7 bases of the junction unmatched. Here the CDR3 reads CASSGIQGSYGYTF. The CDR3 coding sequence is TGCGCCAGCAGCGGGATACAGGGGAGCTATGGCTACACCTTC.

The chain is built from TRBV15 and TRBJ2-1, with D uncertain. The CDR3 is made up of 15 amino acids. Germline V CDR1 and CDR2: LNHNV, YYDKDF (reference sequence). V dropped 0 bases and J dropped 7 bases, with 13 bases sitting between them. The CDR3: CATSRDAEVTNEQFF. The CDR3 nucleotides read TGTGCCACCAGCAGAGACGCAGAAGTTACTAATGAGCAGTTCTTC.

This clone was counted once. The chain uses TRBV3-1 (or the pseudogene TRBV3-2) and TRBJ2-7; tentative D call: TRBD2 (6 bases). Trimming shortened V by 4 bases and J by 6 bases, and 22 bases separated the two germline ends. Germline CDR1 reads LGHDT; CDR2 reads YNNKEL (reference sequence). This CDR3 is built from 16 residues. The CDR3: CASSPRTGLRRGEQYF. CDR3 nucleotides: TGTGCCAGCAGCCCAAGGACCGGACTCAGGAGGGGCGAGCAGTACTTC.

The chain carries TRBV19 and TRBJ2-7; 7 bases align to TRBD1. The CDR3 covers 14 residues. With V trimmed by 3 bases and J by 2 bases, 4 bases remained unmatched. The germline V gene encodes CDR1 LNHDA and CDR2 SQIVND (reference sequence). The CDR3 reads CASSIRGSTYEQYF. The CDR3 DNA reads TGTGCCAGTAGTATCAGGGGGTCCACCTACGAGCAGTACTTC.

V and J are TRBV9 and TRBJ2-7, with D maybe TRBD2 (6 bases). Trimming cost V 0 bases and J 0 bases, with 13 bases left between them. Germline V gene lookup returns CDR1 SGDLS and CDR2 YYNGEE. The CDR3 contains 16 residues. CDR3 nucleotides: TGTGCCAGCAGCGTAGGGGGAGGCTCCGTCTCCTACGAGCAGTACTTC. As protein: CASSVGGGSVSYEQYF.

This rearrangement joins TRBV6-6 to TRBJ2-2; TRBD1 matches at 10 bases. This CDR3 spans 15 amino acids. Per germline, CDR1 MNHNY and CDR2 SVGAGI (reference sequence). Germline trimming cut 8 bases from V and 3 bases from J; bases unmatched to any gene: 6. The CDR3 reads CASSRDRGYTGELFF. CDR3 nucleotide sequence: TGTGCCAGCTCACGGGACAGGGGTTACACCGGGGAGCTGTTTTTT.

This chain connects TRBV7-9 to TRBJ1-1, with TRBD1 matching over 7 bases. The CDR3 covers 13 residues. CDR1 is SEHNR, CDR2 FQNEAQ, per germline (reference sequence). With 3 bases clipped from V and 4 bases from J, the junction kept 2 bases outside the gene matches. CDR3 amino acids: CASSLDRLTEAFF. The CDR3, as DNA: TGTGCCAGCAGCTTGGACAGGCTCACTGAAGCTTTCTTT.

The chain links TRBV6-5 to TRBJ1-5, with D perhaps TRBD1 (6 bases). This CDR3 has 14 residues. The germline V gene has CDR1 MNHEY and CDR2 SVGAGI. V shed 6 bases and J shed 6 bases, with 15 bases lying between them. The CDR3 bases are TGTGCCAGCAGAGATTATACAGGGTCTCAGCCCCAGCATTTT. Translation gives CASRDYTGSQPQHF.

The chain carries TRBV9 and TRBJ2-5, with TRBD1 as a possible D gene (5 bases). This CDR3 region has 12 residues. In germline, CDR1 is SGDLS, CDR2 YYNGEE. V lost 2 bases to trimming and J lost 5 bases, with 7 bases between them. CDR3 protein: CASSVAGETQYF. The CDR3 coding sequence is TGTGCCAGCAGCGTGGCAGGGGAGACCCAGTACTTC.

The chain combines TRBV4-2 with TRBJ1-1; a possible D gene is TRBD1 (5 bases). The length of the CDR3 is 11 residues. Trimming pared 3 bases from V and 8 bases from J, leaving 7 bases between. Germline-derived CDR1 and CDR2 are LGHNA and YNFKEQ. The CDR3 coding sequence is TGTGCCAGCAGCCAGACAGAGGAAGCTTTCTTT. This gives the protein CASSQTEEAFF.